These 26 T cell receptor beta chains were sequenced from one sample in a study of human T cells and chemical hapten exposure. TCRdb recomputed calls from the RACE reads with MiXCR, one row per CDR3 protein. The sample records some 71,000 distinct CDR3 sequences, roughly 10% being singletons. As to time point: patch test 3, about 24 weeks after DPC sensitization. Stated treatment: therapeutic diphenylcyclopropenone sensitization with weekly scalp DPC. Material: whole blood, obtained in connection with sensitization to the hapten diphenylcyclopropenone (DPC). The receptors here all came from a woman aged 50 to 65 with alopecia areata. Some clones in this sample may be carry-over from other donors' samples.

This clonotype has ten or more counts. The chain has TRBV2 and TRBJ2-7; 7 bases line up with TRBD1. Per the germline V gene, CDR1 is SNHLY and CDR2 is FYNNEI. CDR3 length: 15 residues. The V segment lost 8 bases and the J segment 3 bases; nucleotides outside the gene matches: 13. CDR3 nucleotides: TGTGCCAGCTCAATCCCGACAGGGAAGAACTACGAGCAGTACTTC. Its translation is CASSIPTGKNYEQYF.

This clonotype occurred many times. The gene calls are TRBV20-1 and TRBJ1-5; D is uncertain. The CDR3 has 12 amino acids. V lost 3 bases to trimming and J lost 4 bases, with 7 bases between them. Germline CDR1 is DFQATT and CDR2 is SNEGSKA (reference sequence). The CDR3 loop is CSARDGNQPQHF. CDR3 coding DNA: TGCAGTGCTAGGGACGGAAATCAGCCCCAGCATTTT.

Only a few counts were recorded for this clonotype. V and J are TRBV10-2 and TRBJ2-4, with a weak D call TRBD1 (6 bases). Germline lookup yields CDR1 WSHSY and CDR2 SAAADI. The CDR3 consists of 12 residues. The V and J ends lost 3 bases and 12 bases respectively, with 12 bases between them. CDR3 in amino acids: CASSDQGLNQYF. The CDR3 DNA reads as TGCGCCAGCAGTGACCAGGGGCTTAATCAGTACTTC.

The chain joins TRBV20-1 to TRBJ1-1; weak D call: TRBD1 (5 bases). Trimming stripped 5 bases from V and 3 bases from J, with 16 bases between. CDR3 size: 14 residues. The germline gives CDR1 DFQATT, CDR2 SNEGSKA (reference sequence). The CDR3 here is CSAGAINRDTEAFF. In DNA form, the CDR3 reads TGCAGTGCTGGGGCTATAAACCGGGACACTGAAGCTTTCTTT.

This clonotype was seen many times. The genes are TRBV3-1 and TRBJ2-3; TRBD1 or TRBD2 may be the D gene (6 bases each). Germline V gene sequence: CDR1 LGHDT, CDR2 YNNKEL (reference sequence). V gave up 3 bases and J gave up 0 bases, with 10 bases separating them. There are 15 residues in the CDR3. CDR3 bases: TGTGCCAGCAGCCACCCGGGGGCTAGCACAGATACGCAGTATTTT. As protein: CASSHPGASTDTQYF.

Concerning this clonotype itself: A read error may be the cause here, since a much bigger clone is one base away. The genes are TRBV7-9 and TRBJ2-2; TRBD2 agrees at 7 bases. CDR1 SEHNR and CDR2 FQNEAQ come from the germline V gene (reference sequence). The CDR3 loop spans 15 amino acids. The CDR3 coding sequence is TGTGTCAGCAACCCGACTAGCATGAACACCGGGGAGCTGTTTTTT. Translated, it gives CVSNPTSMNTGELFF.

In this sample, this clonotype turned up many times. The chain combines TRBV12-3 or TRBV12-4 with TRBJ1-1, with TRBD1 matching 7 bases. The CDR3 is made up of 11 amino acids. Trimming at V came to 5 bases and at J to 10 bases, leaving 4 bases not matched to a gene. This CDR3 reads CASSATGLAFF. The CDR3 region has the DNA TGTGCCAGCAGTGCGACAGGGCTAGCTTTCTTT.

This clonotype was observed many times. As DNA, the CDR3 is TGCAGTGCTAGCAGGGGTGGAGAAAAACTGTTTTTT. Its translation: CSASRGGEKLFF. The chain is built from TRBV20-1 and TRBJ1-4, with a tentative D call TRBD1 (6 bases). CDR3 length equals 12 residues. The V end lost 3 bases, the J end lost 8 bases, and 10 bases lay between the germline ends. Germline V CDR1 and CDR2: DFQATT, SNEGSKA (reference sequence).

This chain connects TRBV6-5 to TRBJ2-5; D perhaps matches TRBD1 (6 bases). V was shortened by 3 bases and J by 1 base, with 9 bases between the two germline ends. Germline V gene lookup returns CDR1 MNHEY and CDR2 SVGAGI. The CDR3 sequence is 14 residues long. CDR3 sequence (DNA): TGTGCCAGCAGTTATGACAGGATCCAAGAGACCCAGTACTTC. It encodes CASSYDRIQETQYF.

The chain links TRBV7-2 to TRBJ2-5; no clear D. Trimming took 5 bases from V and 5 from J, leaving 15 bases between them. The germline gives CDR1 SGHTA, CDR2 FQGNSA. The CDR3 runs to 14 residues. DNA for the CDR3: TGTGCCAGCAGCCCGTCACACTCAGCGGAGACCCAGTACTTC. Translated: CASSPSHSAETQYF.

The CDR3: CSARVDTNSPLHF. CDR3 DNA: TGCAGTGCTAGAGTTGACACAAATTCACCCCTCCACTTT. J is TRBJ1-6 and V is TRBV20-1; D is ambiguous. Germline assignment: CDR1 DFQATT and CDR2 SNEGSKA (reference sequence). This CDR3 region has 13 residues. The V gene lost 1 base and the J gene lost 7 bases, with 8 bases spanning the gap.

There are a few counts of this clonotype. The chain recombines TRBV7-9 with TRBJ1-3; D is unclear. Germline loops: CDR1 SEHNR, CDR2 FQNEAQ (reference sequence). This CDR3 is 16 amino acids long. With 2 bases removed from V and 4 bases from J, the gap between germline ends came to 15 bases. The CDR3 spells CASSLREGLLGNTIYF. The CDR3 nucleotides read TGTGCCAGCAGCTTACGGGAGGGCCTACTCGGAAACACCATATATTTT.

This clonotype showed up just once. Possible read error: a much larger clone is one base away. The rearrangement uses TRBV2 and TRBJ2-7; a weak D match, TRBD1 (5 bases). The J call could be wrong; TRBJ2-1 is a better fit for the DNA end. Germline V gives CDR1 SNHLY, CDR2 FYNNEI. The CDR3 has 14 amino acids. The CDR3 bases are TGTGCCAGCACCCCGACAGTTACCCTTCGGGAGCAGTTCTTC. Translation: CASTPTVTLREQFF.

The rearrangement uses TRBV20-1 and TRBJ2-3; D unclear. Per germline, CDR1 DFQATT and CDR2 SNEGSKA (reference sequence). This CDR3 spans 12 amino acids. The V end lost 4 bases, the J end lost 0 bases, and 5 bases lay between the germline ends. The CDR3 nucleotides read TGCAGTGCTATTCCTAGCACAGATACGCAGTATTTT. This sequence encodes CSAIPSTDTQYF.

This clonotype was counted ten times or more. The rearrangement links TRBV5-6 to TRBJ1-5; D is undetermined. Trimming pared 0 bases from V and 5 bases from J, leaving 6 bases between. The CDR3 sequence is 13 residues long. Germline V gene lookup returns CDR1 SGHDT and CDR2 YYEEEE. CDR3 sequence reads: CASSLAPDQPQHF. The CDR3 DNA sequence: TGTGCCAGCAGCTTGGCCCCAGATCAGCCCCAGCATTTT.

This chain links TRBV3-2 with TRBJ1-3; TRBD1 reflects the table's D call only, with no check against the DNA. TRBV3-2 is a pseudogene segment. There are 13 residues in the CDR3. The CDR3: CASSQQGSDTIYF. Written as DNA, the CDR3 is TGTGCCAGCAGCCAACAGGGAAGTGACACCATATATTTT.

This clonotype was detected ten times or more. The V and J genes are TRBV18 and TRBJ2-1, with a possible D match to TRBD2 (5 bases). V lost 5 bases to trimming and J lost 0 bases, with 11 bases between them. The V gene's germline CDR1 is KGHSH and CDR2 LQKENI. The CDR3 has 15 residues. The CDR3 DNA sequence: TGTGCCAGCTCATTCCCTAGCAGCTCCTACAATGAGCAGTTCTTC. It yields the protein CASSFPSSSYNEQFF.

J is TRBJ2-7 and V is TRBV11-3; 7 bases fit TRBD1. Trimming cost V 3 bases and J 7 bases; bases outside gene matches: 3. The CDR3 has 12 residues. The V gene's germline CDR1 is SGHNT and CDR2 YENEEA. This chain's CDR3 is CASSLTGREQYF. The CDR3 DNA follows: TGTGCCAGCAGCTTGACAGGGCGGGAGCAGTACTTC.

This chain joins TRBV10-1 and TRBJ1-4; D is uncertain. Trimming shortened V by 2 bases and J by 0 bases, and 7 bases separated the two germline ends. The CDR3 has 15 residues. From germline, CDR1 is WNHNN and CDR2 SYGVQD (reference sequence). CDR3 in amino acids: CASSEDLSTNEKLFF. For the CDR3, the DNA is TGCGCCAGCAGTGAGGACCTATCAACTAATGAAAAACTGTTTTTT.

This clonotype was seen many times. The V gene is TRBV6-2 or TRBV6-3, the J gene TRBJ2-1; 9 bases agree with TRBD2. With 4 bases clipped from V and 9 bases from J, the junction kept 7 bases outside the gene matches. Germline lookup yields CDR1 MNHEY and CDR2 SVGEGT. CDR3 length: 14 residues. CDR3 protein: CASSFSGGSGEQFF. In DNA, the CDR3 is TGTGCCAGCAGTTTTAGCGGGGGATCCGGTGAGCAGTTCTTC.

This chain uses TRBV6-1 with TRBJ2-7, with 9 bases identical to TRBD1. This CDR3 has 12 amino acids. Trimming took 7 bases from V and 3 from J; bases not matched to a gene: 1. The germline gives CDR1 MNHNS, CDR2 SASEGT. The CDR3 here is CASTTGGYEQYF. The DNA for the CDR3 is TGTGCCAGCACGACAGGGGGCTACGAGCAGTACTTC.

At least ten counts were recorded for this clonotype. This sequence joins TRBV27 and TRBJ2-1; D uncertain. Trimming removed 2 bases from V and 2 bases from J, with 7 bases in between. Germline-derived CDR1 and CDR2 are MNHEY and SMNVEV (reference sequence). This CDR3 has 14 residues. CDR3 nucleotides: TGTGCCAGCAGTTTAGCGCTAGCCTACAATGAGCAGTTCTTC. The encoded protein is CASSLALAYNEQFF.

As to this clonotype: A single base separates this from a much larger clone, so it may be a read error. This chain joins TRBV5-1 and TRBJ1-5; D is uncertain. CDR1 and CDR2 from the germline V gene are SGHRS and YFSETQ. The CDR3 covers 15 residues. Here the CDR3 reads CTSSLLGTVNQPQHF. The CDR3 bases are TGCACCAGCAGCTTGTTGGGCACAGTCAATCAGCCCCAGCATTTT. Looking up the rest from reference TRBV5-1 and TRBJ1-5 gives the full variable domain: KAGVTQTPRYLIKTRGQQVTLSCSPISGHRSVSWYQQTPGQGLQFLFEYFSETQRNKGNFPGRFSGRQFSNSRSEMNVSTLELGDSALYLCTSSLLGTVNQPQHFGDGTRLSIL.

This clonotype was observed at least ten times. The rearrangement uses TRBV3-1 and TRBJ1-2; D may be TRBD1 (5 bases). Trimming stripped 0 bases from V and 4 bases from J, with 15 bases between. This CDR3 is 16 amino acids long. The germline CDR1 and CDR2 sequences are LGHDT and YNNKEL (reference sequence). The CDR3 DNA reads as TGTGCCAGCAGCCAAGATGGAGGGACGGGAGGCTATGGCTACACCTTC. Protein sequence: CASSQDGGTGGYGYTF.

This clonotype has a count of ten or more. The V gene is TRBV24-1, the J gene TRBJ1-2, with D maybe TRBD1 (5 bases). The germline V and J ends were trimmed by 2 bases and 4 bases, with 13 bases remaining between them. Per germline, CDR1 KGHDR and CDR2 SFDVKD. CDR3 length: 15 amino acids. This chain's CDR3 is CATSDSTARSYGYTF. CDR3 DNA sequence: TGTGCCACCAGTGATTCGACAGCTCGAAGCTATGGCTACACCTTC.

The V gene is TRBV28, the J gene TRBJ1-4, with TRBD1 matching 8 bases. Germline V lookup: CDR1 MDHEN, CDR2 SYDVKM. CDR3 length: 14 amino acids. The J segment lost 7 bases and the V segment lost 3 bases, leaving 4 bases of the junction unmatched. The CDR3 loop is CASSFSDRAEKLFF. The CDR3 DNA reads TGTGCCAGCAGTTTTTCGGACAGGGCTGAAAAACTGTTTTTT.